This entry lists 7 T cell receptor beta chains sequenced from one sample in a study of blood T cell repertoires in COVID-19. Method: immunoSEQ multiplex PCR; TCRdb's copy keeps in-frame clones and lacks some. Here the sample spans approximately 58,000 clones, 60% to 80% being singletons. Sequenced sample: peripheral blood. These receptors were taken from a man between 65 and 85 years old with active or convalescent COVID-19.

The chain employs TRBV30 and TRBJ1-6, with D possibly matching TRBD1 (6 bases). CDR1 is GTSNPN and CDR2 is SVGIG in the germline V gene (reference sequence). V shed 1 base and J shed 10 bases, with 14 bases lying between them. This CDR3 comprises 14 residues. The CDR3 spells CAWSEGEFSSPLHF. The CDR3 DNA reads TGTGCCTGGAGTGAGGGGGAGTTTTCATCACCCCTCCACTTT.

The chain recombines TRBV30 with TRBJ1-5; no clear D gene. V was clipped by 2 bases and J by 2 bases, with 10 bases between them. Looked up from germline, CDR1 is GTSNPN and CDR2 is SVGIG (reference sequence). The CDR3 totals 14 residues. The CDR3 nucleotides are TGTGCCTGGAGTAGTACAGAAGGCAATCAGCCCCAGCATTTT. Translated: CAWSSTEGNQPQHF. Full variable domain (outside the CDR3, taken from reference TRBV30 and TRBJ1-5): SQTIHQWPATLVQPVGSPLSLECTVEGTSNPNLYWYRQAAGRGLQLLFYSVGIGQISSEVPQNLSASRPQDRQFILSSKKLLLSDSGFYLCAWSSTEGNQPQHFGDGTRLSIL.

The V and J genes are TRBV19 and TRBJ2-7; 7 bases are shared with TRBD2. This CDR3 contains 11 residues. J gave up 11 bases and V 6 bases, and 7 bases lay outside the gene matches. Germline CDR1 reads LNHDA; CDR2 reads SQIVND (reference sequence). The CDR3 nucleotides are TGTGCCAGTAGGGGAGGGAGGTCGGAGTACTTC. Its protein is CASRGGRSEYF.

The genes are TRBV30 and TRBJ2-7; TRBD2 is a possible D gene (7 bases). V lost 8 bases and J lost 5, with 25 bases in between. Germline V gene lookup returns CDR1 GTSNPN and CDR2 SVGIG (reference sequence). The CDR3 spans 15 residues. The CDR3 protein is CAVHREGGGPHEQYF. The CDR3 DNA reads TGTGCCGTCCACCGCGAAGGGGGAGGGCCCCACGAGCAGTACTTC.

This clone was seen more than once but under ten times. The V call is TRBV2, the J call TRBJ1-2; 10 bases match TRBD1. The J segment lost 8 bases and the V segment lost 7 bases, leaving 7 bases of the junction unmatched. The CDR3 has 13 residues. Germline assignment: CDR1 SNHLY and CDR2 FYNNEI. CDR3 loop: CASIPTGGSGYTF. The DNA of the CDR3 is TGTGCCAGCATCCCGACAGGGGGCAGCGGCTACACCTTC. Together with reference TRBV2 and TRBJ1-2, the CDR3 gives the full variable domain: EPEVTQTPSHQVTQMGQEVILRCVPISNHLYFYWYRQILGQKVEFLVSFYNNEISEKSEIFDDQFSVERPDGSNFTLKIRSTKLEDSAMYFCASIPTGGSGYTFGSGTRLTVV.

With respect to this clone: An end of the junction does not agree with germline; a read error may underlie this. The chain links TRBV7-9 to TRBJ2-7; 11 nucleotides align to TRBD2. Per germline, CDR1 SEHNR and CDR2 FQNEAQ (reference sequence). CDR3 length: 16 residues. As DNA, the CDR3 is TGTGCCAGCAGCCTAGCGGGAGGCGTCCTAAGCTACGAGCAGTACTTC. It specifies CASSLAGGVLSYEQYF.

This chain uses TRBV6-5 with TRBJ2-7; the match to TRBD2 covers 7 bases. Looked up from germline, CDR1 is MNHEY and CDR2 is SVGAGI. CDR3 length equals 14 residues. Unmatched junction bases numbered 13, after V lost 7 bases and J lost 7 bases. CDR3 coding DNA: TGTGCCAGCATCCCCATAAGCGGGGTGAGGGAGCAGTACTTC. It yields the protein CASIPISGVREQYF.